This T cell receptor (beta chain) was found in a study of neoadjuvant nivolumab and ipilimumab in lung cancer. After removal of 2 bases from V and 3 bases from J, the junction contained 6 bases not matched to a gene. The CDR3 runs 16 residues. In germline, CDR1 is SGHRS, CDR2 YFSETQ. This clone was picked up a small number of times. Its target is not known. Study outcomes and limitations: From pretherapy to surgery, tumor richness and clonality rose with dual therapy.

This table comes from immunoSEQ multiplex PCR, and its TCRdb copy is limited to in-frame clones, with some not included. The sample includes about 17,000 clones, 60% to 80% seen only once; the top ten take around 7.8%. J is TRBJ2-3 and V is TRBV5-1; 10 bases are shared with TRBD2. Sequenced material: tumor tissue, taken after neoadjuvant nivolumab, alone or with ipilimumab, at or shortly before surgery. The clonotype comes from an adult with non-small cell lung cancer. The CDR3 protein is CASSFTGLAVTDTQYF. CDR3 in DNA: TGCGCCAGCAGCTTTACCGGACTAGCGGTGACAGATACGCAGTATTTT.